This TCR beta chain is from a study of PD-1 blockade in classical Hodgkin lymphoma. Germline CDR1 reads GTSNPN; CDR2 reads SVGIG (reference sequence). This CDR3 comprises 16 residues. V lost 1 base and J lost 5; bases outside the gene matches: 10. General study results and limits: Relative to healthy donors, newly diagnosed patients reportedly had lower baseline TCR diversity, which was reported as lower still in relapsed/refractory patients.

Exposure to brentuximab vedotin varied, and each patient had relapsed following autologous stem cell transplantation. On this clone: Its cognate antigen is unknown.

Profiled with immunoSEQ multiplex PCR; TCRdb holds only in-frame clones, not every one. The profile shows approximately 79,000 clones, about nine tenths of them singletons. The chain uses TRBV30 and TRBJ1-4; 7 nucleotides agree with TRBD1. The receptor's source is a human donor with classical Hodgkin lymphoma. This specimen was peripheral blood mononuclear cells (PBMCs), taken before the second cycle of nivolumab. CDR3: CAWSGRRDRRNEKLFF. CDR3 coding DNA: TGTGCCTGGAGTGGCAGGCGGGACAGACGGAATGAAAAACTGTTTTTT.